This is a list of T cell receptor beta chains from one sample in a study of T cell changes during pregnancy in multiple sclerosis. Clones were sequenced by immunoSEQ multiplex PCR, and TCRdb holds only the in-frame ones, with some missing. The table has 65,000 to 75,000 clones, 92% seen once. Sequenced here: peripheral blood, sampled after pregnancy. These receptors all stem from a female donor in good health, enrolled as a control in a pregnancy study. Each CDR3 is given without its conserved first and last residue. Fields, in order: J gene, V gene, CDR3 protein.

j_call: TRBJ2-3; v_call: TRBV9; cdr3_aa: ASSVGRLAVSTDTQY
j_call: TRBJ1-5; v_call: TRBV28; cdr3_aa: ASSLTGGAGQPQH
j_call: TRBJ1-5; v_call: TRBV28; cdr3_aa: ASSLSSWGPIGGINQPQH
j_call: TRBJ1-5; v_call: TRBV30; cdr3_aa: AWSASGSQNQPQH
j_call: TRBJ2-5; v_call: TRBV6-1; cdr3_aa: ASSSQGNQETQY
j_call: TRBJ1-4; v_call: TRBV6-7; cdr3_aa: ASSYRELNATNEKLF
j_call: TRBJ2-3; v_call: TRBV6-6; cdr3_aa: AGGAFEGGLDTQY
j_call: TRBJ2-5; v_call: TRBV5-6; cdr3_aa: ASSLAEARAQY
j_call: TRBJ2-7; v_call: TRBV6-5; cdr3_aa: ASIKTSGGYEQY
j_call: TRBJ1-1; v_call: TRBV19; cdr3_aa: ASSNGVRFEAF
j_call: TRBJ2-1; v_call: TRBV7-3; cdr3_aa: ASSLTELADYNEQF
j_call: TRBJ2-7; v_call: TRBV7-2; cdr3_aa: ASSLVLARRGEQY
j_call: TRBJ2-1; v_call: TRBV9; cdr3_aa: ASSSRSNNEQF
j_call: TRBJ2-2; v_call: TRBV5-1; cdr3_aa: ASSRWGAGNTGELF
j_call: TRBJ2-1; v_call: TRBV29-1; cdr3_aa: SVAGTKKTYNEQF
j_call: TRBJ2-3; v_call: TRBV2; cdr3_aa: ASTPMSAWDTQY
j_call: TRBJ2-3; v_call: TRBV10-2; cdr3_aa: ASSEGRSTDTQY
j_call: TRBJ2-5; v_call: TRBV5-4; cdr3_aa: ASMVRGGQETQY
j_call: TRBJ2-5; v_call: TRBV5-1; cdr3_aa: ASSPTSGGAIRETQY
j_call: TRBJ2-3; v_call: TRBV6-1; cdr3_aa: ASSGTSGGASTDTQY
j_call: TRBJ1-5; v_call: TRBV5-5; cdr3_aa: ASSPSRTGWGQPQH
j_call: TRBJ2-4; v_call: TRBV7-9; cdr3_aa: ASSLPTGGLDIQY
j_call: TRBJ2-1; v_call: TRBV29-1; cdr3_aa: SVAQVLRNEQF
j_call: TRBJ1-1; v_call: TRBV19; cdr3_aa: ASSSRGVENTEAF
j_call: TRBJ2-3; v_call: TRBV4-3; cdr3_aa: ASSQGLTGIQPTDTQY
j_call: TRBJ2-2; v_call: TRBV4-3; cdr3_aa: ASSQDPGGTGELF
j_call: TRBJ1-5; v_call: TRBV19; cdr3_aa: ASHRGGQVSNQPQH
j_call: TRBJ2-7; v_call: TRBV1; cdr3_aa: TSSPVKTSGGIRSYEQY
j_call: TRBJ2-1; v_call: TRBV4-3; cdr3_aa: ASSQEGRGFPNEQF
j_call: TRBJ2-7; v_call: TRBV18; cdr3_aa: ASSPQGGGTHEQY
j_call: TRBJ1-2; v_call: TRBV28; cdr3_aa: ASRWTGANYGYT
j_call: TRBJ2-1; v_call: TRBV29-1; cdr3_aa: SVEDRGGNEQF
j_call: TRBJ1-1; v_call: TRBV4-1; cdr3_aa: ASSQPQGYTEAF
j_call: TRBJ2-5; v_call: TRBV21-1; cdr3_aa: ASSAWALSGENRETQY
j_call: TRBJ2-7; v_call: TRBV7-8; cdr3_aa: ASSWGGTGLEQY
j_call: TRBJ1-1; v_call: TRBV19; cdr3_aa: ASSIADRRNTEAF
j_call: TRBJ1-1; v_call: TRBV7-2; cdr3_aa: ASSFWDRDEAF
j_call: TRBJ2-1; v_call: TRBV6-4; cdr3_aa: ASSDLGGAINEQF
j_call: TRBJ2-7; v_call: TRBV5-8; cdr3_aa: ASSPWGGAPYEQY
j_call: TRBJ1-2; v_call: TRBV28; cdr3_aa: ASSLGLGGAWGYT
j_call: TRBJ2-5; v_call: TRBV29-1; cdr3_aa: SVEDRETYQETQY
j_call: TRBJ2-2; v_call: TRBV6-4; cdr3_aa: ASTFTAGDTGELF
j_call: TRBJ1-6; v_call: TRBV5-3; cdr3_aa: ARSLDCGRNSPLH
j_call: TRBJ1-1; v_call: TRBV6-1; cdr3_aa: ASSETEESPGAF
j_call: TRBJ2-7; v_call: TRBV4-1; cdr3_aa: ASSQGQGVGYEQY
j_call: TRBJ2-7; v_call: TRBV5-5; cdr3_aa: ASRSAGLSYEQY
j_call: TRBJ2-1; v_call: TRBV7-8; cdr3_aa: ASSLAPRGGPLAYNEQF
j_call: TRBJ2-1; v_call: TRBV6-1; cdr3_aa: ASSEAGSGPGHRYNEQF
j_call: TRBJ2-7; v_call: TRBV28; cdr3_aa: ASRGERLAPRTGEQY
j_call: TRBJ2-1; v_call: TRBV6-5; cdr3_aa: ASSLTGIDEQF
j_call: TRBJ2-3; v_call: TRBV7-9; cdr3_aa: ASSMTGLVDTQY
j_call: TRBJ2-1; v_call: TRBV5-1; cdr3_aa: ASSPRDRVYNEQF
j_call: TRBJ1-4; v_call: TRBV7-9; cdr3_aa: ASGLSDSPNEKLF
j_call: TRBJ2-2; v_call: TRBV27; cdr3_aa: ASSPQWTSTGELF
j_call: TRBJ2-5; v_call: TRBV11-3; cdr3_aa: ASSPGLAGSRETQY